This record concerns one TCR beta chain sequence. The sample is drawn from a study of patients and donors after allogeneic stem cell transplantation. TCRdb called the RT-PCR reads again in MiXCR, with one record for every CDR3 protein. There are about 110,000 distinct CDR3 sequences in the sample; around 33% occur only once, and around 26% lies in the top ten. Germline values: CDR1 SNHLY, CDR2 FYNNEI. This CDR3 has 14 amino acids. Deletions cut 4 bases from V and 8 bases from J, with 16 bases between. The chain recombines TRBV2 with TRBJ2-3, with D possibly called TRBD1 or TRBD2 (5 bases each). The source is a human donor who was either an allogeneic HSCT recipient or a stem cell or donor lymphocyte infusion donor (not recorded which). It is not recorded whose cells these are; they may come from a transplant donor. The sample comprised blood, either unsorted or a sorted T cell fraction (not recorded which). CDR3 DNA sequence: TGTGCCAGCAGTGGTGGGACGGAGAGCGGTACGCAGTATTTT. Translated: CASSGGTESGTQYF.